One sample yielded the 20 T cell receptor beta chains listed below, sequenced in a study of blood T cell repertoires in COVID-19. Produced via immunoSEQ multiplex PCR; TCRdb's table is partial and in-frame only. The table lists roughly 250,000 clones, 70% to 90% of them singletons, with less than 0.9% in the top ten. Sequenced input: PBMCs or T cells enriched from blood (not recorded which). Receptors were obtained from a man between 45 and 60 years old who had been exposed to COVID-19.

The rearrangement uses TRBV27 and TRBJ1-2; no clear D. V was clipped by 5 bases and J by 4 bases, with 17 bases between them. This CDR3 has 15 residues. Germline V gives CDR1 MNHEY, CDR2 SMNVEV (reference sequence). CDR3 protein: CASSPERRGIYGYTF. CDR3 in DNA: TGTGCCAGCAGTCCGGAAAGGCGGGGAATCTATGGCTACACCTTC.

The chain links TRBV18 to TRBJ1-1; D possibly corresponds to TRBD1 (5 bases). The germline V gene encodes CDR1 KGHSH and CDR2 LQKENI. The CDR3 runs to 16 residues. Trimming took 2 bases from V and 3 from J, leaving 16 bases between them. CDR3 protein: CASSPVTGGLDTEAFF. CDR3 in DNA: TGTGCCAGCTCACCAGTTACGGGGGGGTTGGACACTGAAGCTTTCTTT.

The chain combines TRBV7-3 with TRBJ1-1; a possible D gene is TRBD1 (6 bases). CDR3 length: 13 residues. Germline loops: CDR1 SGHTA, CDR2 FQGTGA. Trimming stripped 0 bases from V and 8 bases from J, with 10 bases between. The CDR3 sequence is CASSLTGGREAFF. In nucleotides, the CDR3 is TGTGCCAGCAGCTTAACTGGGGGCCGAGAAGCTTTCTTT.

V is TRBV5-8 and J is TRBJ2-7, with D possibly being TRBD2 (5 bases). Trimming took 4 bases from V and 5 from J, leaving 13 bases between them. The CDR3 is made up of 13 amino acids. CDR1 and CDR2 from the germline V gene are SGHTS and YDEGEE. In DNA, the CDR3 is TGTGCCAGCAGCATGGTAGACTACGACGAGCAGTACGTC. Encoded protein: CASSMVDYDEQYV.

V and J are TRBV2 and TRBJ2-1; D might be TRBD2 (5 bases). Germline CDR1 and CDR2: SNHLY and FYNNEI. Between the trimmed V and J ends, which lost 1 base and 5 bases, there was a span of 9 bases. CDR3 length: 14 amino acids. In DNA form, the CDR3 reads TGTGCCAGCAGTGAAGGTGAGCGGAACAATGAGCAGTTCTTC. Protein: CASSEGERNNEQFF. Drawing the rest from reference TRBV2 and TRBJ2-1, the complete variable domain is EPEVTQTPSHQVTQMGQEVILRCVPISNHLYFYWYRQILGQKVEFLVSFYNNEISEKSEIFDDQFSVERPDGSNFTLKIRSTKLEDSAMYFCASSEGERNNEQFFGPGTRLTVL.

The chain has TRBV28 and TRBJ1-3, with 8 bases fitting TRBD1. V lost 5 bases, J lost 2 bases, and 11 bases stayed unmatched. Germline-derived CDR1 and CDR2 are MDHEN and SYDVKM. This CDR3 region has 17 residues. CDR3 coding DNA: TGTGCCAGCAGTCCCGGGGACAGGACGTATACTGGAAACACCATATATTTT. Translated, it gives CASSPGDRTYTGNTIYF. Using reference TRBV28 and TRBJ1-3 for the parts outside the CDR3, the full variable domain is DVKVTQSSRYLVKRTGEKVFLECVQDMDHENMFWYRQDPGLGLRLIYFSYDVKMKEKGDIPEGYSVSREKKERFSLILESASTNQTSMYLCASSPGDRTYTGNTIYFGEGSWLTVV.

The rearrangement joins TRBV7-2 to TRBJ2-7; D ambiguous. The CDR3 runs to 13 residues. V was cut by 3 bases and J by 0 bases, with 6 bases left in between. Germline assignment: CDR1 SGHTA and CDR2 FQGNSA. The chain's CDR3 is CASSFTGSYEQYV. CDR3 DNA: TGTGCCAGCAGCTTTACGGGCTCCTACGAGCAGTACGTC.

The chain combines TRBV7-9 with TRBJ1-3, with D maybe TRBD1 (5 bases). Germline CDR1 and CDR2: SEHNR and FQNEAQ (reference sequence). V was clipped by 5 bases and J by 2 bases, with 13 bases between them. The CDR3 contains 15 residues. CDR3 in amino acids: CASSTPAGTGNTIYF. For the CDR3, the DNA is TGTGCCAGCAGCACACCGGCAGGGACTGGAAACACCATATATTTT. The full variable domain, rest sourced from reference TRBV7-9 and TRBJ1-3, is DTGVSQNPRHKITKRGQNVTFRCDPISEHNRLYWYRQTLGQGPEFLTYFQNEAQLEKSRLLSDRFSAERPKGSFSTLEIQRTEQGDSAMYLCASSTPAGTGNTIYFGEGSWLTVV.

This sequence joins TRBV15 and TRBJ1-1; no reliable D call. Trimming stripped 5 bases from V and 1 base from J, with 5 bases between. Germline V gene data show CDR1 as LNHNV and CDR2 as YYDKDF (reference sequence). The CDR3 has 12 residues. This chain's CDR3 is CATSLSNTEAFF. The CDR3 DNA reads TGTGCCACCAGCCTCTCGAACACTGAAGCTTTCTTT.

The CDR3 DNA reads TGTGCCAGCAGTCCCGTAGGGGGCGGTTATGGCTACACCTTC. Its translation: CASSPVGGGYGYTF. The chain is built from TRBV28 and TRBJ1-2; 7 bases align to TRBD1. Per germline, CDR1 MDHEN and CDR2 SYDVKM. The CDR3 sequence is 14 residues long. Trimming removed 5 bases from V and 5 bases from J; junction bases left unmatched: 8.

This clone was picked up one time. The genes are TRBV5-8 and TRBJ1-2, with 11 bases aligning to TRBD1. Per the germline V gene, CDR1 is SGHTS and CDR2 is YDEGEE. The CDR3 is 16 residues long. V trimming: 4 bases; J trimming: 4 bases; junction bases outside the gene matches: 9. CDR3 sequence reads: CASSPWTGGSTYGYTF. Here the CDR3 DNA reads TGTGCCAGCAGCCCGTGGACAGGGGGCTCTACCTATGGCTACACCTTC.

The chain combines TRBV2 with TRBJ2-5; 10 bases match TRBD1. CDR1 and CDR2 (germline): SNHLY, FYNNEI. CDR3 length: 13 amino acids. Trimming cost V 6 bases and J 5 bases; bases outside gene matches: 3. For the CDR3, the DNA is TGTGCCAGCAGCGACAGGGGGCAGGAGACCCAGTACTTC. Protein sequence: CASSDRGQETQYF.

The V and J genes are TRBV4-1 and TRBJ2-3; tentative D call: TRBD1 (5 bases). With 1 base removed from V and 3 bases from J, the gap between germline ends came to 11 bases. The CDR3 has 15 amino acids. CDR1 and CDR2 from the germline V gene are MGHRA and YSYEKL. The CDR3: CASSQVSRATDTQYF. DNA for the CDR3: TGCGCCAGCAGCCAAGTAAGCAGGGCAACAGATACGCAGTATTTT.

CDR3 nucleotide sequence: TGTGCCAGCAGTCGGACTACGAGCTCCTACAATGAGCAGTTCTTC. Its translation is CASSRTTSSYNEQFF. The chain carries TRBV6-4 and TRBJ2-1; a possible D gene is TRBD2 (6 bases). Trimming took off 5 bases at V and 0 bases at J, with 11 bases between the two ends. Germline V gene sequence: CDR1 MRHNA, CDR2 SNTAGT. The CDR3 sequence is 15 residues long.

This sequence joins TRBV19 and TRBJ1-5, with D unclear. This CDR3 has 16 amino acids. Germline CDR1 and CDR2: LNHDA and SQIVND (reference sequence). V lost 3 bases to trimming and J lost 0 bases, with 12 bases between them. CDR3: CASSILQDYSNQPQHF. The CDR3 DNA is TGTGCCAGTAGTATCCTCCAGGACTATAGCAATCAGCCCCAGCATTTT.

The rearrangement joins TRBV3-1 (or the pseudogene TRBV3-2) to TRBJ2-5; tentatively, D is TRBD1 (6 bases). V was cut by 7 bases and J by 3 bases, with 12 bases left in between. CDR1 and CDR2 (germline): LGHDT, YNNKEL (reference sequence). There are 13 residues in the CDR3. In DNA form, the CDR3 reads TGTGCCAGCACCCTCAGGGGAAAAGAGACCCAGTACTTC. Protein sequence: CASTLRGKETQYF.

J is TRBJ2-2 and V is TRBV2; possibly TRBD1 for D (6 bases). V lost 6 bases to trimming and J lost 0 bases, with 20 bases between them. This CDR3 contains 18 residues. The germline V gene encodes CDR1 SNHLY and CDR2 FYNNEI. Written as DNA, the CDR3 is TGTGCCAGCAGATCCAGAAACAGACAGGCCTCGAACACCGGGGAGCTGTTTTTT. Its translation is CASRSRNRQASNTGELFF.

The chain employs TRBV7-2 and TRBJ2-2; D gene uncertain. The germline CDR1 and CDR2 sequences are SGHTA and FQGNSA. CDR3 length equals 14 residues. Trimming took 5 bases from V and 3 from J, leaving 10 bases between them. DNA for the CDR3: TGTGCCAGCAGCGAAGCCGGGTACACCGGGGAGCTGTTTTTT. Translation: CASSEAGYTGELFF. Looking up the rest from reference TRBV7-2 and TRBJ2-2 gives the full variable domain: GAGVSQSPSNKVTEKGKDVELRCDPISGHTALYWYRQSLGQGLEFLIYFQGNSAPDKSGLPSDRFSAERTGGSVSTLTIQRTQQEDSAVYLCASSEAGYTGELFFGEGSRLTVL.

The CDR3: CASSLDPRGNEQFF. DNA for the CDR3: TGTGCCAGCAGCTTAGACCCGCGGGGGAATGAGCAGTTCTTC. The chain links TRBV5-5 to TRBJ2-1, with 7 bases identical to TRBD2. V shed 2 bases, J shed 7 bases, and the junction held 6 bases outside the gene matches. Germline-derived CDR1 and CDR2 are SGHKS and YYEKEE (reference sequence). The CDR3 has 14 residues.

The chain carries TRBV30 and TRBJ2-1, with 8 bases matching TRBD2. J lost 4 bases, V lost 0 bases, and 5 bases had no gene match. The CDR3 has 15 residues. The V gene's germline CDR1 is GTSNPN and CDR2 SVGIG (reference sequence). CDR3 amino acids: CAWSVGGGLYNEQFF. In DNA, the CDR3 is TGTGCCTGGAGTGTAGGCGGGGGGCTGTACAATGAGCAGTTCTTC.